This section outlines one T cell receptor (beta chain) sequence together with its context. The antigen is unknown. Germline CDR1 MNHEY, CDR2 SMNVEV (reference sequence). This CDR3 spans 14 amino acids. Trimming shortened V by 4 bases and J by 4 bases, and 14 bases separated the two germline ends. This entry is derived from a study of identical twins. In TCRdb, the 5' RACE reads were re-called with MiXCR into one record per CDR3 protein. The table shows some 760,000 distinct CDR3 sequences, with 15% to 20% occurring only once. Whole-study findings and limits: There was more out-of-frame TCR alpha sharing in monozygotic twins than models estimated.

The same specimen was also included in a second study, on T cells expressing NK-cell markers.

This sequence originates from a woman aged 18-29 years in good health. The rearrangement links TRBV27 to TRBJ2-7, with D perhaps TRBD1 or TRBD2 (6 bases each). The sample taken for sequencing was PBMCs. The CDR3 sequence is CASSSGASPYEQYF. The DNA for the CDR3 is TGTGCCAGCAGTTCGGGGGCCAGCCCATACGAGCAGTACTTC.